This is a list of T cell receptor beta chains from one sample in a study of blood T cell repertoires in COVID-19. Using immunoSEQ multiplex PCR, the repertoire was profiled, and TCRdb retains in-frame clones only, with some absent. Among about 410,000 clones listed, 89% were seen once. The sample consisted of peripheral blood. These receptors all stem from a woman in her forties with COVID-19, enrolled during active disease. Each CDR3 is given with its conserved first and last residue. Each record gives: clone size, V gene, J gene, CDR3 protein. Rows give clone size only sometimes, using once, few, many, or a class for an expanded clone.

.	TRBV9	TRBJ2-3	CASSVAGDTQYF
.	TRBV28	TRBJ1-5	CASRGQPYSNQPQHF
once	TRBV4-3	TRBJ2-2	CASSRFPAGNTGELFF
.	TRBV9	TRBJ2-2	CASSSSGGPNTGELFF
.	TRBV11-2	TRBJ2-1	CASSPPGVAVKKDNEQFF
.	TRBV11-2	TRBJ2-7	CASSRQLGNEQYF
.	TRBV27	TRBJ2-7	CASRRDGRSYEQYF
.	TRBV7-3	TRBJ2-3	CASSPLAADTDTQYF
few	TRBV2	TRBJ1-4	CASSDRGGEFGKLFF
once	TRBV27	TRBJ1-2	CASSLFGQAYTF
.	TRBV28	TRBJ2-3	CASSSRQGTDTQYF
.	TRBV28	TRBJ1-5	CASSSLTGLWSNQPQHF
.	TRBV4-2	TRBJ1-3	CASSQAGQGGGNTIYF
once	TRBV19	TRBJ1-1	CASSRGGTEAFF
.	TRBV3-1/TRBV3-2	TRBJ1-1	CASSQVVAQGRGEAFF
.	TRBV5-8	TRBJ2-5	CASSLSGGKLETQYF
.	TRBV18	TRBJ2-3	CASSHGRTDTQYF
.	TRBV18	TRBJ2-3	CASSTTPQKDIRPVHTQYF
.	TRBV18	TRBJ1-2	CASSPDSNYGYTF
.	TRBV27	TRBJ1-2	CASQRQGVFYGYTF
.	TRBV6-5	TRBJ1-5	CASKGDSQINQPQHF
.	TRBV6-5	TRBJ1-1	CASSSGTAMNTEAFF
few	TRBV19	TRBJ1-2	CASSIALTSGYTF
.	TRBV7-2	TRBJ1-4	CASSLATGVEKLFF
few	TRBV4-1	TRBJ2-2	CASAGVGLSGELFF
.	TRBV12-3/TRBV12-4	TRBJ1-1	CASTLRGMGGAFF
.	TRBV19	TRBJ1-6	CASSIIRTGWVSPLHF
.	TRBV20-1	TRBJ1-2	CSAEGNYGYTF